This T cell receptor (beta chain) stems from a study of blood T cell repertoires in COVID-19. Across the whole study: T cells, B-cell-depleted T cells, or PBMCs provided the cDNA or gDNA that served as material.

The germline V gene has CDR1 MNHNS and CDR2 SASEGT. Losses at the gene ends were 3 bases for V and 9 bases for J; bases not matched to a gene: 23. The CDR3 is made up of 19 amino acids. Original methodology: By means of reference gene primer amplification, nucleated cell counts were estimated. Libraries were prepared by immunoSEQ multiplex PCR; TCRdb keeps only in-frame clonotypes and omits some of them. Clone size and the V and J calls come from that table; the DNA yielded D and trimming. This repertoire shows 160,000 or so clones, approximately 91% found once; its top ten account for roughly 2.3%. The chain uses TRBV6-1 and TRBJ2-1; 7 positions agree with TRBD2. The sequence was collected from a young man with acute or convalescent COVID-19. The sample was peripheral blood. The CDR3 reads CASSDVVGGRVAVRAEQFF. CDR3 nucleotide sequence: TGTGCCAGCAGTGACGTCGTTGGCGGGAGAGTCGCAGTTCGTGCTGAGCAGTTCTTC.